This TCR beta chain came from a study of control samples from healthy donors and cancer patients. Germline CDR1 reads MNHNY; CDR2 reads SVGAGI (reference sequence). Unmatched junction bases numbered 6, after V lost 2 bases and J lost 5 bases. This CDR3 has 16 amino acids. Repertoires were generated with immunoSEQ multiplex PCR, while TCRdb's copy carries only in-frame clones and drops some. The table shows 130,000 or so clones, with roughly 90% occurring only once. The chain recombines TRBV6-6 with TRBJ2-4; the match to TRBD1 covers 10 bases. Sequences were obtained from blood. The source of this sequence is a middle-aged man in good health. The CDR3 DNA reads TGTGCCAGCAGTTACCTCCGGGACAGGGGCGAAAACATTCAGTACTTC. It encodes CASSYLRDRGENIQYF.